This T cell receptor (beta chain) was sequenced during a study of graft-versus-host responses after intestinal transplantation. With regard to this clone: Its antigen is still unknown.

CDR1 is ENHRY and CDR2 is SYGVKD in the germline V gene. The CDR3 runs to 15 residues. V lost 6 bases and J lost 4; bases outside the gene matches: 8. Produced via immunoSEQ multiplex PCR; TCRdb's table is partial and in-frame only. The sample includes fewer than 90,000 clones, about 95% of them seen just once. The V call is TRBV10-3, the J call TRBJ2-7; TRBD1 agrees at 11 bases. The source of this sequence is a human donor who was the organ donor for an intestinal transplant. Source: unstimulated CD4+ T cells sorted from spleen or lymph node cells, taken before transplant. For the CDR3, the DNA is TGTGCCATCAGGATACCCGGGACAGGGGGATACGAGCAGTACTTC. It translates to CAIRIPGTGGYEQYF.